What follows are 23 T cell receptor beta chains derived from one specimen sequenced in a study of shared clonotypes between healthy human individuals. Profiling relied on immunoSEQ multiplex PCR, and the TCRdb table lists in-frame clones only, not all of them. The table lists fewer than 2.5 million clones, 80% to 95% of them singletons, with approximately 0.36% in the top ten. Material for sequencing was naive CD4+ T cells from PBMCs. Subset specified: CD45RA+ positively selected. The source is a man aged 18 to 30 in good health. Some clones in this sample may be carry-over from other donors' samples.

A word on this clone: This specimen includes other DNA sequences encoding the same CDR3. The CDR3 sequence: CASSPIHTEAFF. CDR3 in DNA: TGTGCCAGCAGCCCCATACACACTGAAGCTTTCTTT. The rearrangement joins TRBV28 to TRBJ1-1; no definite D call. The CDR3 totals 12 residues. The germline V gene encodes CDR1 MDHEN and CDR2 SYDVKM. V lost 6 bases to trimming and J lost 3 bases, with 8 bases between them.

The genes are TRBV7-2 and TRBJ2-7; perhaps TRBD1 as D (6 bases). V was cut by 2 bases and J by 4 bases, with 9 bases left in between. CDR1 is SGHTA, CDR2 FQGNSA, per germline. The CDR3 extends over 13 amino acids. The CDR3 spells CASSLTQGYEQYF. The CDR3 DNA reads TGTGCCAGCAGCTTAACACAGGGTTACGAGCAGTACTTC.

This chain links TRBV7-8 with TRBJ2-7; 8 bases agree with TRBD2. CDR1 and CDR2 from the germline V gene are SGHVS and FQNEAQ. This CDR3 spans 18 amino acids. With 5 bases clipped from V and 5 bases from J, the junction kept 20 bases outside the gene matches. CDR3 protein: CASSPRRGGAGVFHEQYF. CDR3 DNA sequence: TGTGCCAGCAGCCCCCGGAGGGGTGGAGCGGGAGTCTTCCACGAGCAGTACTTC.

The chain employs TRBV6-5 and TRBJ2-3, with TRBD1 matching over 9 bases. Germline values: CDR1 MNHEY, CDR2 SVGAGI. Trimming removed 6 bases from V and 3 bases from J; junction bases left unmatched: 7. CDR3 length: 15 amino acids. The DNA of the CDR3 is TGTGCCAGCAGGCCGACAGGGGGAGAAACAGATACGCAGTATTTT. Protein sequence: CASRPTGGETDTQYF.

In DNA form, the CDR3 reads TGCGCCAGCAGCTTGGAGGTCAAAAACATTCAGTACTTC. Protein product: CASSLEVKNIQYF. V and J are TRBV5-1 and TRBJ2-4; D remains unclear. Trimming shortened V by 0 bases and J by 3 bases, and 4 bases separated the two germline ends. Germline assignment: CDR1 SGHRS and CDR2 YFSETQ. CDR3 size: 13 residues.

The CDR3 DNA reads TGCAGCGTTGATGACAGCCTCTTCCACGAGCAGTACTTC. Its translation: CSVDDSLFHEQYF. This chain links TRBV29-1 with TRBJ2-7; weak D call: TRBD1 (5 bases). The germline V gene encodes CDR1 SQVTM and CDR2 ANQGSEA. Trimming shortened V by 3 bases and J by 5 bases, and 14 bases separated the two germline ends. The CDR3 contains 13 residues.

The V call is TRBV11-2, the J call TRBJ1-6; the D is unclear. V was trimmed by 3 bases and J by 10 bases, leaving 7 bases between them. CDR1 and CDR2 (germline): SGHAT, FQNNGV. CDR3 length: 12 amino acids. This chain's CDR3 is CASSLQKSPLHF. The CDR3 bases are TGTGCCAGCAGCTTGCAGAAATCACCCCTCCACTTT.

The gene calls are TRBV5-1 and TRBJ1-1; D might be TRBD1 (5 bases). Germline V gene lookup returns CDR1 SGHRS and CDR2 YFSETQ. Between the trimmed V and J ends, which lost 2 bases and 0 bases, there was a span of 14 bases. The CDR3 length is 16 residues. In nucleotides, the CDR3 is TGCGCCAGCAGCTTAGGTGGGGGGAGGATGAACACTGAAGCTTTCTTT. Translating it yields CASSLGGGRMNTEAFF. Looking up the rest from reference TRBV5-1 and TRBJ1-1 gives the full variable domain: KAGVTQTPRYLIKTRGQQVTLSCSPISGHRSVSWYQQTPGQGLQFLFEYFSETQRNKGNFPGRFSGRQFSNSRSEMNVSTLELGDSALYLCASSLGGGRMNTEAFFGQGTRLTVV.

This clone was seen a single time. The chain is built from TRBV5-1 and TRBJ1-6; no clear D. V lost 1 base, J lost 0 bases, and 8 bases lay in between. In germline, CDR1 is SGHRS, CDR2 YFSETQ. This CDR3 spans 16 amino acids. The CDR3 region is CASSLSASSYNSPLHF. In DNA, the CDR3 is TGCGCCAGCAGCTTGTCGGCCAGCTCCTATAATTCACCCCTCCACTTT.

CDR3 sequence (DNA): TGTGCCAGCAGTGATTTAGGGACAGCCACCTACGAGCAGTACTTC. Translating it yields CASSDLGTATYEQYF. The chain couples TRBV2 to TRBJ2-5; TRBD1 matches 7 bases. The DNA end is more similar to TRBJ2-7, so the J call may be wrong. Germline V lookup: CDR1 SNHLY, CDR2 FYNNEI. The CDR3 sequence is 15 residues long.

CDR3 DNA sequence: TGTGCCAGCAGTCCCGGACTAGCCCCCACCTACTACAATGAGCAGTTCTTC. This translates into CASSPGLAPTYYNEQFF. The chain couples TRBV27 to TRBJ2-1; 8 positions match TRBD2. From germline, CDR1 is MNHEY and CDR2 SMNVEV (reference sequence). This CDR3 has 17 amino acids. Trimming at V came to 5 bases and at J to 3 bases, leaving 12 bases not matched to a gene.

V and J are TRBV6-5 and TRBJ1-3; 8 nucleotides line up with TRBD1. The junction had 8 bases not matched to a gene; V was cut back by 6 bases and J by 4 bases. CDR3 length equals 15 residues. Germline V gives CDR1 MNHEY, CDR2 SVGAGI. For the CDR3, the DNA is TGTGCCAGCAGCCCACGACAGGGGCGAGGAAACACCATATATTTT. This encodes CASSPRQGRGNTIYF.

The V call is TRBV6-6, the J call TRBJ1-2, with 10 positions matching TRBD1. The CDR3 covers 14 residues. In germline, CDR1 is MNHNY, CDR2 SVGAGI (reference sequence). V was pared by 10 bases and J by 4 bases, with 9 bases of the junction left unmatched. For the CDR3, the DNA is TGTGCCACAAGGGGACAGGGGCTTGGCTATGGCTACACCTTC. The encoded protein is CATRGQGLGYGYTF.

The gene calls are TRBV5-5 and TRBJ2-7, with no clear D. The CDR3 is 15 amino acids. Looked up from germline, CDR1 is SGHKS and CDR2 is YYEKEE (reference sequence). The V end was cut by 2 bases, the J end by 0 bases, with 12 bases between. CDR3 nucleotide sequence: TGTGCCAGCAGCTTCAGGACCGAAAGCTCCTACGAGCAGTACTTC. The encoded protein is CASSFRTESSYEQYF.

This clone came up once. The rearrangement joins TRBV30 to TRBJ1-6, with 7 bases lining up with TRBD1. Unmatched junction bases numbered 11, after V lost 1 base and J lost 5 bases. Germline assignment: CDR1 GTSNPN and CDR2 SVGIG (reference sequence). The CDR3 contains 17 residues. The CDR3: CAWSASRTGVNNSPLHF. In DNA, the CDR3 is TGTGCCTGGAGTGCCTCCCGGACAGGCGTTAATAATTCACCCCTCCACTTT.

This chain joins TRBV7-3 and TRBJ2-3; 8 bases agree with TRBD1. The V and J ends lost 1 base and 5 bases, in that order; junction bases with no gene match: 5. The V gene's germline CDR1 is SGHTA and CDR2 FQGTGA. The CDR3 consists of 15 residues. Here the CDR3 reads CASSLIGQGVDTQYF. The CDR3, as DNA: TGTGCCAGCAGCTTAATCGGACAGGGTGTAGATACGCAGTATTTT.

The rearrangement uses TRBV5-8 and TRBJ1-5; D uncertain. V lost 1 base and J lost 0, with 8 bases in between. Germline loops: CDR1 SGHTS, CDR2 YDEGEE. The CDR3 covers 15 residues. The CDR3 bases are TGTGCCAGCAGCTTGCTGGACTATAGCAATCAGCCCCAGCATTTT. Residues: CASSLLDYSNQPQHF. The variable domain in full, completed from reference TRBV5-8 and TRBJ1-5, reads EAGVTQSPTHLIKTRGQQATLRCSPISGHTSVYWYQQALGLGLQFLLWYDEGEERNRGNFPPRFSGRQFPNYSSELNVNALELEDSALYLCASSLLDYSNQPQHFGDGTRLSIL.

Regarding this clone: Additional DNA sequences in this sample encode the identical CDR3. The genes are TRBV28 and TRBJ1-4; 8 positions match TRBD1. Germline assignment: CDR1 MDHEN and CDR2 SYDVKM. V shed 4 bases, J shed 7 bases, and the junction held 8 bases outside the gene matches. The CDR3 runs to 15 residues. As DNA, the CDR3 is TGTGCCAGCAGTTCAAACGGACAGGGAGGTGAAAAACTGTTTTTT. This codes for CASSSNGQGGEKLFF. The complete variable domain, with remaining parts taken from reference TRBV28 and TRBJ1-4, reads DVKVTQSSRYLVKRTGEKVFLECVQDMDHENMFWYRQDPGLGLRLIYFSYDVKMKEKGDIPEGYSVSREKKERFSLILESASTNQTSMYLCASSSNGQGGEKLFFGSGTQLSVL.

This clone was seen more than once but under ten times. Germline is not matched at one junction end, which may reflect a read error. This rearrangement joins TRBV5-4 to TRBJ2-1; no clear D gene. The CDR3 contains 13 residues. The germline CDR1 and CDR2 sequences are SGHNT and YYREEE (reference sequence). The CDR3 protein is CASSLSSDNEQFF. The CDR3 DNA reads as TGTGCCAGCAGCTTGAGCTCCGACAATGAGCAGTTCTTC.

The chain combines TRBV6-5 with TRBJ2-2; a possible D gene is TRBD1 (6 bases). The CDR3 length is 15 residues. Germline CDR1 is MNHEY and CDR2 is SVGAGI. V was clipped by 6 bases and J by 2 bases, with 13 bases between them. CDR3 sequence: CASSHRATNTGELFF. CDR3 coding DNA: TGTGCCAGCAGCCACAGGGCTACAAACACCGGGGAGCTGTTTTTT.

The J gene is TRBJ1-2, the V gene TRBV2; TRBD1 aligns across 9 bases. This CDR3 contains 16 residues. Per germline, CDR1 SNHLY and CDR2 FYNNEI. Germline trimming cut 6 bases from V and 4 bases from J; bases unmatched to any gene: 12. CDR3 sequence reads: CASSYEQGANSYGYTF. CDR3 in DNA: TGTGCCAGCAGCTATGAACAGGGGGCAAACTCCTATGGCTACACCTTC.

Regarding this clone: Other nucleotide sequences in the sample specify the same CDR3. The chain links TRBV19 to TRBJ2-3; 7 nucleotides line up with TRBD2. This CDR3 is 13 amino acids long. Trimming removed 6 bases from V and 0 bases from J; junction bases left unmatched: 0. Germline loops: CDR1 LNHDA, CDR2 SQIVND (reference sequence). The CDR3 sequence: CASRLASTDTQYF. For the CDR3, the DNA is TGTGCCAGTAGACTAGCGAGCACAGATACGCAGTATTTT.

This clone was counted once. This chain joins TRBV5-5 and TRBJ2-3, with D possibly being TRBD1 (5 bases). The V and J ends lost 4 bases and 0 bases respectively, with 12 bases between them. The germline gives CDR1 SGHKS, CDR2 YYEKEE (reference sequence). The CDR3 is made up of 15 amino acids. CDR3 DNA sequence: TGTGCCAGCAGCCTCCGGACAACTAGCACAGATACGCAGTATTTT. It codes for CASSLRTTSTDTQYF.